This T cell receptor (beta chain) is from a study of OX40 agonist ivuxolimab in advanced cancers. Looked up from germline, CDR1 is MGHRA and CDR2 is YSYEKL. The CDR3 runs to 14 residues. V was shortened by 5 bases and J by 0 bases, with 7 bases between the two germline ends. This clone was seen once. Here immunoSEQ multiplex PCR was the method, and the copy in TCRdb shows in-frame clones only, minus some. The sample consists of 77,000 or so clones, 75% to 90% of them appearing once. The sample consisted of CD4+ or CD8+ T cells sorted from blood, taken in a trial of the OX40 agonist ivuxolimab. This TCR derives from an adult with an advanced solid tumor such as melanoma, head and neck, liver or kidney cancer. The rearrangement links TRBV4-1 to TRBJ1-4; no firm D call. As DNA, the CDR3 is TGCGCCAGCAGCGAAGTTTCAACTAATGAAAAACTGTTTTTT. Amino acids: CASSEVSTNEKLFF.